Each of the 7 T cell receptor beta chains below was sequenced from the same sample in a study of T cell responses to AZD1222 COVID-19 vaccine. Here immunoSEQ multiplex PCR was the method, and the copy in TCRdb shows in-frame clones only, minus some. The sample has 99,000 or so clones; 88% are singletons. The sample consisted of peripheral blood, taken on day 0 of AZD1222 vaccination. The source is an adult in good health.

The chain joins TRBV19 to TRBJ2-2; 10 bases map to TRBD2. Per the germline V gene, CDR1 is LNHDA and CDR2 is SQIVND (reference sequence). The CDR3 contains 18 residues. J lost 2 bases, V lost 7 bases, and 13 bases had no gene match. CDR3 residues: CASTWGASGRGNTGELFF. CDR3 bases: TGTGCCAGTACCTGGGGAGCTAGCGGGAGAGGAAACACCGGGGAGCTGTTTTTT.

This clone has just a few counts. This chain connects TRBV6-4 to TRBJ2-1, with a possible D match to TRBD1 (5 bases). The CDR3 has 13 amino acids. Germline V gene sequence: CDR1 MRHNA, CDR2 SNTAGT. The V and J ends lost 0 bases and 12 bases respectively, with 12 bases between them. The CDR3 nucleotides read TGTGCCAGCAGTGACTCTGACAGCAAGGGGCAGTTCTTC. Translation: CASSDSDSKGQFF.

The chain has TRBV6-5 and TRBJ2-7; TRBD2 aligns across 7 bases. Losses at the gene ends were 0 bases for V and 1 base for J; bases not matched to a gene: 6. CDR3 length: 16 residues. From germline, CDR1 is MNHEY and CDR2 SVGAGI. As DNA, the CDR3 is TGTGCCAGCAGTTACTCAGCGGGGAGTTTATCCTACGAGCAGTACTTC. Amino acids: CASSYSAGSLSYEQYF.

The chain joins TRBV9 to TRBJ1-2; 7 bases are shared with TRBD1. The V gene's germline CDR1 is SGDLS and CDR2 YYNGEE. Losses at the gene ends were 3 bases for V and 1 base for J; bases not matched to a gene: 18. This CDR3 is 19 amino acids long. CDR3 region: CASSAGPGQPESFNYGYTF. In DNA form, the CDR3 reads TGTGCCAGCAGCGCAGGGCCGGGACAGCCAGAAAGTTTTAACTATGGCTACACCTTC.

The V call is TRBV6-5, the J call TRBJ1-1, with 8 bases lining up with TRBD1. CDR3 length: 13 residues. V dropped 4 bases and J dropped 6; count of bases not matched to a gene: 4. The germline CDR1 and CDR2 sequences are MNHEY and SVGAGI. The CDR3 sequence is CASSSGGWSEAFF. In DNA form, the CDR3 reads TGTGCCAGCAGTTCAGGGGGCTGGTCTGAAGCTTTCTTT.

The genes are TRBV2 and TRBJ2-7; 7 bases are a match to TRBD1. The CDR3 runs to 15 residues. The ends lost 2 bases at V and 5 bases at J; junction bases unmatched: 9. In germline, CDR1 is SNHLY, CDR2 FYNNEI. CDR3 DNA sequence: TGTGCCAGCAGTGAATGGGCAGGGGGAATCGACGAGCAGTACTTC. Its protein is CASSEWAGGIDEQYF.

The V call is TRBV12-5, the J call TRBJ2-1; no clear D gene. Deletions cut 2 bases from V and 9 bases from J, with 5 bases between. The germline V gene has CDR1 LGHNT and CDR2 FRNRAP. The CDR3 covers 11 residues. The CDR3 DNA reads TGTGCTAGTGGTTTGCCGGGTGAGCAGTTCTTC. It translates to CASGLPGEQFF.